Shown below are 27 T cell receptor beta chains from a single sample sequenced in a study of blood T cell repertoires in COVID-19. Profiled with immunoSEQ multiplex PCR; TCRdb holds only in-frame clones, not every one. The table includes about 110,000 clones, 75% to 80% detected once. The sample comprised peripheral blood. These receptor sequences come from a woman of 80 years or more with active or convalescent COVID-19.

The rearrangement uses TRBV15 and TRBJ2-1; 7 nucleotides align to TRBD2. The CDR3 contains 14 residues. Losses at the gene ends were 6 bases for V and 5 bases for J; bases not matched to a gene: 7. CDR1 and CDR2 from the germline V gene are LNHNV and YYDKDF (reference sequence). The CDR3 sequence: CATRASGANNEQFF. The CDR3 DNA follows: TGTGCCACCAGGGCTAGCGGAGCTAACAATGAGCAGTTCTTC.

The chain has TRBV5-8 and TRBJ2-1; TRBD2 matches 8 bases. The length of the CDR3 is 15 residues. Germline-derived CDR1 and CDR2 are SGHTS and YDEGEE. V was clipped by 2 bases and J by 5 bases; unmatched bases: 6. In DNA, the CDR3 is TGTGCCAGCAGCTTATGGGGGACTAGTGACAATGAGCAGTTCTTC. Amino acid sequence: CASSLWGTSDNEQFF.

The V call is TRBV7-2, the J call TRBJ2-7, with D uncertain. The V and J ends lost 5 bases and 4 bases respectively, with 9 bases between them. The CDR3 consists of 12 residues. CDR1 and CDR2 (germline): SGHTA, FQGNSA. The CDR3 protein is CASSLRPYEQYF. Written as DNA, the CDR3 is TGTGCCAGCAGCCTCCGTCCTTACGAGCAGTACTTC.

V usage is TRBV7-9 and J usage is TRBJ2-1, with 8 positions matching TRBD1. Per germline, CDR1 SEHNR and CDR2 FQNEAQ (reference sequence). CDR3 length: 17 residues. V gave up 1 base and J gave up 4 bases; unmatched junction bases: 9. CDR3 region: CASSLGEPGGTYNEQFF. The CDR3 region has the DNA TGTGCCAGCAGCTTAGGGGAGCCAGGGGGCACGTACAATGAGCAGTTCTTC. The full variable domain, rest sourced from reference TRBV7-9 and TRBJ2-1, is DTGVSQNPRHKITKRGQNVTFRCDPISEHNRLYWYRQTLGQGPEFLTYFQNEAQLEKSRLLSDRFSAERPKGSFSTLEIQRTEQGDSAMYLCASSLGEPGGTYNEQFFGPGTRLTVL.

The table lists this clone with a few counts. CDR3 protein: CASSVQGLISYEQYF. The CDR3 bases are TGTGCCAGCAGTGTTCAGGGGCTAATATCCTACGAGCAGTACTTC. This chain joins TRBV6-4 and TRBJ2-7; D is possibly TRBD1 (6 bases). V lost 4 bases to trimming and J lost 1 base, with 14 bases between them. The germline V gene has CDR1 MRHNA and CDR2 SNTAGT. This CDR3 is built from 15 residues.

The chain links TRBV30 to TRBJ2-4; 9 bases align to TRBD1. V lost 8 bases and J lost 2; bases outside the gene matches: 4. The CDR3 contains 13 residues. Germline V gene sequence: CDR1 GTSNPN, CDR2 SVGIG (reference sequence). The CDR3 DNA is TGTGCCACAGACAGGGGGACCAAAAACATTCAGTACTTC. It translates to CATDRGTKNIQYF.

The chain employs TRBV7-8 and TRBJ2-3; the match to TRBD2 covers 14 bases. The germline CDR1 and CDR2 sequences are SGHVS and FQNEAQ. The CDR3 length is 17 residues. With V trimmed by 5 bases and J by 4 bases, 8 bases remained unmatched. The CDR3: CASSLGLAGAGADTQYF. As DNA, the CDR3 is TGTGCCAGCAGCCTGGGACTAGCGGGAGCGGGCGCAGATACGCAGTATTTT.

This clone was found once. CDR3 DNA: TGTGCCAGCAGCCTAGAGGCCCTCGGCGGGTACGAGCAGTACTTC. Translating it yields CASSLEALGGYEQYF. The chain uses TRBV7-6 and TRBJ2-7, with D possibly matching TRBD2 (5 bases). The CDR3 spans 15 residues. The germline V and J ends were trimmed by 5 bases and 4 bases, with 18 bases remaining between them. Germline V gene data show CDR1 as SGHVS and CDR2 as FNYEAQ.

The chain recombines TRBV5-1 with TRBJ2-2; 7 bases fit TRBD1. Germline V lookup: CDR1 SGHRS, CDR2 YFSETQ. Unmatched junction bases numbered 4, after V lost 4 bases and J lost 4 bases. The CDR3 loop spans 14 amino acids. CDR3 in amino acids: CASSLDRVTGELFF. The CDR3 nucleotides read TGCGCCAGCAGCCTTGACAGGGTCACCGGGGAGCTGTTTTTT.

This clone appeared once. The chain recombines TRBV29-1 with TRBJ2-1; D is unclear. V lost 4 bases to trimming and J lost 3 bases, with 16 bases between them. The V gene's germline CDR1 is SQVTM and CDR2 ANQGSEA. The CDR3 runs to 15 residues. The CDR3 sequence: CSVGAAASYYNEQFF. The CDR3 DNA reads as TGCAGCGTTGGGGCCGCCGCCTCCTACTACAATGAGCAGTTCTTC.

The rearrangement links TRBV10-2 to TRBJ2-1, with D possibly matching TRBD2 (5 bases). Trimming stripped 4 bases from V and 9 bases from J, with 13 bases between. The CDR3 has 13 amino acids. Germline V gene lookup returns CDR1 WSHSY and CDR2 SAAADI. CDR3 sequence: CASSANPRGEQFF. In DNA, the CDR3 is TGCGCCAGCAGTGCAAATCCCCGGGGTGAGCAGTTCTTC.

This clone was found many times. This chain joins TRBV2 and TRBJ1-2; D possibly corresponds to TRBD1 (6 bases). Deletions cut 3 bases from V and 2 bases from J, with 16 bases between. The CDR3 contains 16 residues. Germline loops: CDR1 SNHLY, CDR2 FYNNEI. The CDR3 protein is CASSDPRRGYNYGYTF. The CDR3 DNA sequence: TGTGCCAGCAGTGATCCCCGAAGGGGGTACAACTATGGCTACACCTTC.

The J gene is TRBJ2-1, the V gene TRBV29-1; a possible D gene is TRBD1 (5 bases). CDR3 size: 15 residues. The germline CDR1 and CDR2 sequences are SQVTM and ANQGSEA. V lost 3 bases, J lost 6 bases, and 18 bases lay in between. DNA of the CDR3: TGCAGCGTTGATGGGGCGACATCCAGCCCCAATGAGCAGTTCTTC. Encoded protein: CSVDGATSSPNEQFF.

The rearrangement uses TRBV24-1 and TRBJ2-6, with TRBD1 matching 7 bases. The CDR3 is 18 amino acids. V was clipped by 2 bases and J by 3 bases; unmatched bases: 9. Germline V CDR1 and CDR2: KGHDR, SFDVKD. CDR3 amino acids: CATSDSGQVLGGANVLTF. The CDR3 DNA is TGTGCCACCAGTGATTCCGGACAGGTCCTGGGTGGGGCCAACGTCCTGACTTTC.

The CDR3 loop is CASSDGVIGYTF. CDR3 DNA: TGTGCCAGCAGTGACGGGGTAATCGGCTACACCTTC. This rearrangement joins TRBV25-1 to TRBJ1-2; D uncertain. Trimming shortened V by 3 bases and J by 8 bases, and 10 bases separated the two germline ends. CDR1 is MGHDK, CDR2 SYGVNS, per germline. CDR3 length: 12 residues.

The V and J genes are TRBV3-1 (or the pseudogene TRBV3-2) and TRBJ2-1; 11 bases agree with TRBD2. CDR3 length: 18 amino acids. Germline V CDR1 and CDR2: LGHDT, YNNKEL (reference sequence). Trimming at V came to 1 base and at J to 1 base, leaving 6 bases not matched to a gene. Written as DNA, the CDR3 is TGTGCCAGCAGCCAAGCCGGGACTAGCGGCGTATCCTACAATGAGCAGTTCTTC. Its protein is CASSQAGTSGVSYNEQFF.

This clone has more than one count but fewer than ten. The V and J genes are TRBV11-2 and TRBJ2-1; D unresolved. Trimming shortened V by 5 bases and J by 0 bases, and 20 bases separated the two germline ends. This CDR3 spans 18 amino acids. The germline CDR1 and CDR2 sequences are SGHAT and FQNNGV. DNA for the CDR3: TGTGCCAGCAGCAGCCCCTTGGCCCAGCGCTACTCCTACAATGAGCAGTTCTTC. It yields the protein CASSSPLAQRYSYNEQFF. The full variable domain, with the rest looked up from reference TRBV11-2 and TRBJ2-1, is EAGVAQSPRYKIIEKRQSVAFWCNPISGHATLYWYQQILGQGPKLLIQFQNNGVVDDSQLPKDRFSAERLKGVDSTLKIQPAKLEDSAVYLCASSSPLAQRYSYNEQFFGPGTRLTVL.

The chain employs TRBV28 and TRBJ1-2; TRBD1 aligns across 9 bases. Germline V gene lookup returns CDR1 MDHEN and CDR2 SYDVKM. Germline trimming cut 4 bases from V and 1 base from J; bases unmatched to any gene: 10. The CDR3 runs 17 residues. The CDR3, as DNA: TGTGCCAGCAGTTCCGGGACAGGGTACATACTTAACTATGGCTACACCTTC. Translation gives CASSSGTGYILNYGYTF.

The V gene is TRBV2, the J gene TRBJ1-1, with 7 bases identical to TRBD1. The CDR3 has 12 amino acids. Per the germline V gene, CDR1 is SNHLY and CDR2 is FYNNEI. Trimming took 4 bases from V and 8 from J; bases not matched to a gene: 4. The CDR3 loop reads CASSVRDREAFF. CDR3 nucleotide sequence: TGTGCCAGCAGTGTCCGGGACAGAGAAGCTTTCTTT.

J is TRBJ2-5 and V is TRBV7-3; TRBD2 agrees at 10 bases. V trimming: 5 bases; J trimming: 5 bases; junction bases outside the gene matches: 2. The V gene's germline CDR1 is SGHTA and CDR2 FQGTGA. The CDR3 runs 13 residues. Here the CDR3 reads CASSTTSGETQYF. The CDR3 nucleotides read TGTGCCAGCAGCACGACTAGCGGGGAGACCCAGTACTTC. Combining the CDR3 with reference TRBV7-3 and TRBJ2-5 gives the whole variable domain GAGVSQTPSNKVTEKGKYVELRCDPISGHTALYWYRQSLGQGPEFLIYFQGTGAADDSGLPNDRFFAVRPEGSVSTLKIQRTERGDSAVYLCASSTTSGETQYFGPGTRLLVL.

The V call is TRBV18, the J call TRBJ2-3, with TRBD2 matching over 10 bases. Looked up from germline, CDR1 is KGHSH and CDR2 is LQKENI. The junction had 0 bases not matched to a gene; V was cut back by 3 bases and J by 3 bases. This CDR3 region has 14 residues. The CDR3 nucleotides read TGTGCCAGCTCACCGACTAGCGGGACAGATACGCAGTATTTT. Protein: CASSPTSGTDTQYF.

The chain carries TRBV27 and TRBJ2-7; D is possibly TRBD1 (6 bases). Looked up from germline, CDR1 is MNHEY and CDR2 is SMNVEV (reference sequence). V lost 6 bases and J lost 1, with 10 bases in between. The CDR3 has 13 amino acids. CDR3: CASRRDTSYEQYF. The CDR3 region has the DNA TGTGCCAGCAGGAGGGACACGTCCTACGAGCAGTACTTC.

The chain is built from TRBV5-4 and TRBJ2-5; weak D call: TRBD2 (7 bases). V lost 1 base, J lost 4 bases, and 14 bases lay in between. The CDR3 is made up of 15 amino acids. Germline values: CDR1 SGHNT, CDR2 YYREEE (reference sequence). In DNA form, the CDR3 reads TGTGCCAGCAGCTTGTGGGGGAGGGGGAGAGAGACCCAGTACTTC. Its translation is CASSLWGRGRETQYF. Full variable domain (missing parts from reference TRBV5-4 and TRBJ2-5): ETGVTQSPTHLIKTRGQQVTLRCSSQSGHNTVSWYQQALGQGPQFIFQYYREEENGRGNFPPRFSGLQFPNYSSELNVNALELDDSALYLCASSLWGRGRETQYFGPGTRLLVL.

The rearrangement joins TRBV28 to TRBJ2-5; maybe TRBD1 (5 bases). The V gene's germline CDR1 is MDHEN and CDR2 SYDVKM. The V gene lost 8 bases and the J gene lost 5 bases, with 9 bases spanning the gap. The CDR3 contains 11 residues. The CDR3 sequence: CASFSGETQYF. The CDR3 nucleotides read TGTGCCAGCTTCTCAGGGGAGACCCAGTACTTC.

The V gene is TRBV27, the J gene TRBJ2-7; the match to TRBD2 covers 10 bases. J gave up 3 bases and V 6 bases, and 11 bases lay outside the gene matches. Germline CDR1 is MNHEY and CDR2 is SMNVEV (reference sequence). This CDR3 contains 16 residues. Written as DNA, the CDR3 is TGTGCCAGCAGGAAACTACTAGCGGGAATAAACTACGAGCAGTACTTC. Its translation is CASRKLLAGINYEQYF.

The chain carries TRBV6-5 and TRBJ1-2; a possible D gene is TRBD1 (5 bases). This CDR3 has 14 amino acids. With 8 bases removed from V and 1 base from J, the gap between germline ends came to 14 bases. Per the germline V gene, CDR1 is MNHEY and CDR2 is SVGAGI. CDR3 coding DNA: TGTGCCAGCGCGGTGGGGGAGGGTAACTATGGCTACACCTTC. It translates to CASAVGEGNYGYTF.

V usage is TRBV5-1 and J usage is TRBJ1-1, with 10 bases that match TRBD1. In germline, CDR1 is SGHRS, CDR2 YFSETQ. Trimming took 7 bases from V and 1 from J; bases not matched to a gene: 7. CDR3 length: 15 amino acids. CDR3 loop: CASEPGDRGNTEAFF. The DNA for the CDR3 is TGCGCCAGCGAGCCGGGGGACAGGGGGAACACTGAAGCTTTCTTT.